One and the same sample provided the 9 T cell receptor beta chains below, sequenced in a study of T cell repertoires in cytomegalovirus infection (dated by TCRdb to about 2019). These reads were obtained on an Illumina HiSeq 1500. TCRdb reprocessed the public reads (quality trimming at Q25 with fastp, clone calling with MiXCR) and kept in-frame beta chains. All rows with the same CDR3 protein become a single entry with the most common DNA and genes. The sample profile shows 600,000 to 800,000 distinct CDR3 sequences; approximately 25% of them were found once. Around 8% of the sample lies in the top ten. Sequencing was carried out using CD8+ T cells from PBMCs. The receptors were sampled from a human donor in good health (CMV status not recorded). Some clones in this sample may be carry-over from other donors' samples.

This clonotype occurred many times. The rearrangement joins TRBV7-2 to TRBJ2-1; 8 nucleotides line up with TRBD2. The length of the CDR3 is 16 residues. In germline, CDR1 is SGHTA, CDR2 FQGNSA. V lost 5 bases and J lost 1; bases outside the gene matches: 7. CDR3 residues: CASSPLERGSYNEQFF. As DNA, the CDR3 is TGTGCCAGCAGCCCACTAGAGCGGGGGTCCTACAATGAGCAGTTCTTC.

The chain recombines TRBV19 with TRBJ2-1, with 11 bases lining up with TRBD2. Germline V CDR1 and CDR2: LNHDA, SQIVND (reference sequence). V trimming: 9 bases; J trimming: 5 bases; junction bases outside the gene matches: 9. CDR3 size: 15 residues. The CDR3 protein is CASTLLAGANNEQFF. CDR3 in DNA: TGTGCCAGCACCCTACTAGCGGGGGCTAACAATGAGCAGTTCTTC.

The chain links TRBV7-9 to TRBJ1-1; a weak D match, TRBD1 (6 bases). Germline V gene sequence: CDR1 SEHNR, CDR2 FQNEAQ (reference sequence). This CDR3 is built from 12 residues. Between the trimmed V and J ends, which lost 4 bases and 14 bases, there was a span of 17 bases. CDR3 DNA sequence: TGTGCCAGCAGCTCGGGGGACACTGAACCCTTCTTT. Protein sequence: CASSSGDTEPFF. The whole variable domain, remainder taken from reference TRBV7-9 and TRBJ1-1, is DTGVSQNPRHKITKRGQNVTFRCDPISEHNRLYWYRQTLGQGPEFLTYFQNEAQLEKSRLLSDRFSAERPKGSFSTLEIQRTEQGDSAMYLCASSSGDTEPFFGQGTRLTVV.

This rearrangement joins TRBV6-2 or TRBV6-3 to TRBJ1-2, with 10 bases lining up with TRBD1. The CDR3 is 13 amino acids. The germline gives CDR1 MNHEY, CDR2 SVGEGT. Trimming took 10 bases from V and 3 from J; bases not matched to a gene: 5. CDR3 in DNA: TGTGCCACCAGGGGGACAGGGGACTATGGCTACACCTTC. It specifies CATRGTGDYGYTF.

This clonotype was seen repeatedly, ten times or more. The chain is built from TRBV27 and TRBJ1-1; D gene uncertain. The CDR3 extends over 15 amino acids. Germline V lookup: CDR1 MNHEY, CDR2 SMNVEV (reference sequence). V lost 0 bases to trimming and J lost 0 bases, with 8 bases between them. The CDR3 coding sequence is TGTGCCAGCAGTTTATCTCCAGCTCTGAACACTGAAGCTTTCTTT. It is translated as CASSLSPALNTEAFF.

The CDR3 DNA is TGTGCCAGCAGACCCCGAGACAGGGATTTTTTGGAGCAGTACGTC. Its translation: CASRPRDRDFLEQYV. V usage is TRBV6-5 and J usage is TRBJ2-7, with TRBD1 identical over 7 bases. Losses at the gene ends were 6 bases for V and 7 bases for J; bases not matched to a gene: 15. The germline gives CDR1 MNHEY, CDR2 SVGAGI. The CDR3 loop spans 15 amino acids.

This sequence joins TRBV12-3 or TRBV12-4 and TRBJ2-5, with D possibly being TRBD2 (5 bases). V was pared by 6 bases and J by 1 base, with 12 bases between. The CDR3 totals 14 residues. CDR3 DNA: TGTGCCAGCAGCCGGACTCCGTCCCAAGAGACCCAGTACTTC. This codes for CASSRTPSQETQYF.

This clonotype was detected ten times or more. V and J are TRBV7-8 and TRBJ2-7; TRBD1 agrees at 8 bases. The ends lost 5 bases at V and 4 bases at J; junction bases unmatched: 13. The CDR3 length is 16 residues. Germline loops: CDR1 SGHVS, CDR2 FQNEAQ. CDR3 residues: CASSPGSTGGPYEQYV. The CDR3 coding sequence is TGTGCCAGCAGCCCCGGCTCCACAGGGGGACCATACGAGCAGTACGTC.

This clonotype occurred a few times. CDR3 in DNA: TGCAGTGCTAGAGCGGGCCGAGATCAGCCCCAGCATTTT. It translates to CSARAGRDQPQHF. The gene calls are TRBV20-1 and TRBJ1-5; D gene unclear. CDR3 length: 13 residues. Trimming removed 1 base from V and 5 bases from J, with 9 bases in between. Germline V gene sequence: CDR1 DFQATT, CDR2 SNEGSKA (reference sequence).